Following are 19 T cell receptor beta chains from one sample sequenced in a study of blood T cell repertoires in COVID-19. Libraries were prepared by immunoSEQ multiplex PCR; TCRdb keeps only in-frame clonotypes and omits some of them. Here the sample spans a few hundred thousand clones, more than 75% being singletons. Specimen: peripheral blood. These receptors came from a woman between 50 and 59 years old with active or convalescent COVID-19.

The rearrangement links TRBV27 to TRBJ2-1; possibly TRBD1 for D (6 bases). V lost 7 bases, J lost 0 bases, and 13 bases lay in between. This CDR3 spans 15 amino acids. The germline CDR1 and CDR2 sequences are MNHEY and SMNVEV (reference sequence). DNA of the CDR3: TGTGCCAGCAATCCCGGACAGAGCTCCTACAATGAGCAGTTCTTC. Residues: CASNPGQSSYNEQFF.

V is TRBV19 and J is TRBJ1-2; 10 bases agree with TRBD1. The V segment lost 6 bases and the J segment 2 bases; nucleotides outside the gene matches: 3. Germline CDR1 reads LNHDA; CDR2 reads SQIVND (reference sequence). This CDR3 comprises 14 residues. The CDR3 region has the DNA TGTGCCAGTAGCGGACAGGGGGGCAACTATGGCTACACCTTC. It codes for CASSGQGGNYGYTF. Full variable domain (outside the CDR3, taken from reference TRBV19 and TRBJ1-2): DGGITQSPKYLFRKEGQNVTLSCEQNLNHDAMYWYRQDPGQGLRLIYYSQIVNDFQKGDIAEGYSVSREKKESFPLTVTSAQKNPTAFYLCASSGQGGNYGYTFGSGTRLTVV.

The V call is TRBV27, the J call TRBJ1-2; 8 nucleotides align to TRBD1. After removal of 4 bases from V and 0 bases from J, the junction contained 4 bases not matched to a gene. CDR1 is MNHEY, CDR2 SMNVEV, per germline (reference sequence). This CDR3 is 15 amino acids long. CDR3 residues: CASSYGQGANYGYTF. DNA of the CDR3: TGTGCCAGCAGTTACGGACAGGGAGCTAACTATGGCTACACCTTC.

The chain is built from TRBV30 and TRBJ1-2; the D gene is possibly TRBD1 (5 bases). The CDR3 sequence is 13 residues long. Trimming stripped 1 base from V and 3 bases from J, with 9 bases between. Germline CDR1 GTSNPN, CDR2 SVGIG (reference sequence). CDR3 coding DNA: TGTGCCTGGAGTGACGGACACCACTATGGCTACACCTTC. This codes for CAWSDGHHYGYTF. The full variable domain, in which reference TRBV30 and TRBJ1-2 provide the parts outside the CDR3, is SQTIHQWPATLVQPVGSPLSLECTVEGTSNPNLYWYRQAAGRGLQLLFYSVGIGQISSEVPQNLSASRPQDRQFILSSKKLLLSDSGFYLCAWSDGHHYGYTFGSGTRLTVV.

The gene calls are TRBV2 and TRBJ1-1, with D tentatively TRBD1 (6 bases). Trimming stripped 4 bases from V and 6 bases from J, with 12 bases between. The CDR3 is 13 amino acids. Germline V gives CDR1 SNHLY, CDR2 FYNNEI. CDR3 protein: CASSGHTGSEAFF. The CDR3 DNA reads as TGTGCCAGCAGTGGGCACACAGGGTCTGAAGCTTTCTTT.

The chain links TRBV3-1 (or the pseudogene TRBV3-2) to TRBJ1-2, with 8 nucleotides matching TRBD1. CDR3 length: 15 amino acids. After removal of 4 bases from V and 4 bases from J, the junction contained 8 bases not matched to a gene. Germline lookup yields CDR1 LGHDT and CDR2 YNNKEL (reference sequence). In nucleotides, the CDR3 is TGTGCCAGCAGCCCCCAGGGGGCATCAGGCTATGGCTACACCTTC. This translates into CASSPQGASGYGYTF.

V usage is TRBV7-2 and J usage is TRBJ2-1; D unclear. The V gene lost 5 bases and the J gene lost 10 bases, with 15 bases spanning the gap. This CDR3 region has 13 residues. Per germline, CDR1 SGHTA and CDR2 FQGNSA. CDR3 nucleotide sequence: TGTGCCAGCAGCCCAGTAGAGTGGCGGGAGCAGTTCTTC. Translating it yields CASSPVEWREQFF.

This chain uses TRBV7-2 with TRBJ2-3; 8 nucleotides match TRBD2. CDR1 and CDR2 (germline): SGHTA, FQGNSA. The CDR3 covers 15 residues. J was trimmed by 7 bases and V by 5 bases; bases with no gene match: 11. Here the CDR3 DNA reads TGTGCCAGCAGCCCCGGGGGGGCTGAGGGATATACGCAGTATTTT. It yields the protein CASSPGGAEGYTQYF.

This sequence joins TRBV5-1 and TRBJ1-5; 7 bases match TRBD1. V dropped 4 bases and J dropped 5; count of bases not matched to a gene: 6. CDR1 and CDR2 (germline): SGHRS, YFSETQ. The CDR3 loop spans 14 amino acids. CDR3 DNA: TGCGCCAGCAGCCCCGGGGACAGTTATCAGCCCCAGCATTTT. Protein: CASSPGDSYQPQHF.

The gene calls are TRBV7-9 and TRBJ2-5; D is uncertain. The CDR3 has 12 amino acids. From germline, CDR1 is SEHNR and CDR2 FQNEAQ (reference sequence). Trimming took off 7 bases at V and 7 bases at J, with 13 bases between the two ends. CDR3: CASNSLPGTQYF. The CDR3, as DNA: TGTGCCAGCAACTCACTACCCGGGACCCAGTACTTC.

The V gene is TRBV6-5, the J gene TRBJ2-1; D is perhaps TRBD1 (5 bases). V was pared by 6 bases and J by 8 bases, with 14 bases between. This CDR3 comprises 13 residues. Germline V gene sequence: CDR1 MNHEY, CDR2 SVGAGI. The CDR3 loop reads CASRSTQGDEQFF. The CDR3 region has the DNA TGTGCCAGCAGGAGCACCCAAGGGGATGAGCAGTTCTTC.

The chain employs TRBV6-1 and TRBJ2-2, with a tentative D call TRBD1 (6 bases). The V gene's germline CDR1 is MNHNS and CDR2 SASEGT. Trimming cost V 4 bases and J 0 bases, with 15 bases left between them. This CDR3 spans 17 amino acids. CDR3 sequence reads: CASSAQGPLANTGELFF. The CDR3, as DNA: TGTGCCAGCAGTGCACAGGGTCCCCTTGCGAACACCGGGGAGCTGTTTTTT.

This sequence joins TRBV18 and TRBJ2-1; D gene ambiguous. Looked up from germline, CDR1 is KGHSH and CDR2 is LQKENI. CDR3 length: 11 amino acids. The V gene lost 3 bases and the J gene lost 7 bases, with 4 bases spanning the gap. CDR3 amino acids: CASSPENEQFF. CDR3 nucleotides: TGTGCCAGCTCACCGGAGAATGAGCAGTTCTTC. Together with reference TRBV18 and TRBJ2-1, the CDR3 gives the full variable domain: NAGVMQNPRHLVRRRGQEARLRCSPMKGHSHVYWYRQLPEEGLKFMVYLQKENIIDESGMPKERFSAEFPKEGPSILRIQQVVRGDSAAYFCASSPENEQFFGPGTRLTVL.

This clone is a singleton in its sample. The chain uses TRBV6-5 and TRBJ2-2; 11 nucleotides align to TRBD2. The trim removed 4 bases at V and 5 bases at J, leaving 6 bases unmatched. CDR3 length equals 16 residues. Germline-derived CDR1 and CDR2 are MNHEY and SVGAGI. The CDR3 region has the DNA TGTGCCAGCAGTTTAGCGGGAGGGCCTTTAACCGGGGAGCTGTTTTTT. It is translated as CASSLAGGPLTGELFF.

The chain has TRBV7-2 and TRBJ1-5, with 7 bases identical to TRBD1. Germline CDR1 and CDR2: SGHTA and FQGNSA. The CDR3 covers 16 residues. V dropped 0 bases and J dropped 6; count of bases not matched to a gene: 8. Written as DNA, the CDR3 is TGTGCCAGCAGCTTAGCGGGCAGGGGGGTAGGTCAGCCCCAGCATTTT. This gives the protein CASSLAGRGVGQPQHF.

The CDR3 protein is CASSFGGTGGLGVDMNEQFF. CDR3 coding DNA: TGTGCCAGCAGTTTTGGTGGGACAGGGGGCCTGGGCGTGGATATGAATGAGCAGTTCTTC. V gene TRBV27 combines with J gene TRBJ2-1; 12 bases fit TRBD1. The CDR3 runs to 20 residues. Trimming removed 3 bases from V and 7 bases from J; junction bases left unmatched: 19. Germline assignment: CDR1 MNHEY and CDR2 SMNVEV (reference sequence).

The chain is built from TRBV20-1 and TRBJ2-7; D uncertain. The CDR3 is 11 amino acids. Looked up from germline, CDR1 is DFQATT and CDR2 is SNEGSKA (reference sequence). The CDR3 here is CSGWATYEQYF. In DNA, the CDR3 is TGCAGCGGTTGGGCCACCTACGAGCAGTACTTC.

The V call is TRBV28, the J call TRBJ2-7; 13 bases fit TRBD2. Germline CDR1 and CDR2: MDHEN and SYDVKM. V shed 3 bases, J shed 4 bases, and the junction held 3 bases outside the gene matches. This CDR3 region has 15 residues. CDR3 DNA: TGTGCCAGCAGTTTCGGACTAGCGGGAGCTTACGAGCAGTACTTC. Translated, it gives CASSFGLAGAYEQYF.

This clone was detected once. The CDR3 loop reads CASKEGTGYGYTF. CDR3 DNA: TGTGCCAGCAAGGAGGGGACGGGCTATGGCTACACCTTC. This sequence joins TRBV27 and TRBJ1-2; D is perhaps TRBD1 (5 bases). The ends were cut back, 7 bases at V and 4 bases at J, with 13 bases in the middle. CDR1 and CDR2 from the germline V gene are MNHEY and SMNVEV (reference sequence). The CDR3 loop spans 13 amino acids.